The clone carrying this T cell receptor beta chain has only a few counts. Its antigen is not known. Other DNA sequences in the sample encode the same CDR3. The sample originates from a study of cytomegalovirus exposure and HLA in healthy donors. Vbeta (60) and Jbeta (13) primers were used in the PCR. Generated by immunoSEQ multiplex PCR, the TCRdb table keeps only in-frame clones and is missing some. The sample gives 150,000 or so clones, 75% to 90% of which show up once; roughly 4.5% is in the top ten. Overall study findings and caveats: Later, an analysis showed that TCR beta chains associated with HLA were more clonally expanded than others that were equally common. There were some public TCRs occurring in many donors, but most TCR sequences were rare.

The specimen was PBMCs. The sequence was obtained from a woman between 50 and 59 years old in good health and CMV-seropositive.

This CDR3 is CASSQGGHQGNTEAFF. The DNA of the CDR3 is TGCGCCAGCAGCCAAGGAGGACATCAAGGGAACACTGAAGCTTTCTTT. The rearrangement links TRBV4-3 to TRBJ1-1, with D perhaps TRBD1 (5 bases). The germline V gene encodes CDR1 LGHNA and CDR2 YSLEER. The CDR3 extends over 16 amino acids. The V end lost 1 base, the J end lost 1 base, and 13 bases lay between the germline ends.